This TCR beta chain was sequenced during a study of blood T cell repertoires in COVID-19. On the study more broadly: The United States, Italy and Spain supplied acute and convalescent COVID-19 samples.

Up to 2 weeks before entering the study, exposed participants had met a COVID-19 case. Clones were read by immunoSEQ multiplex PCR, and TCRdb kept only the in-frame ones, dropping some. This repertoire shows about 370,000 clones, roughly 90% found once; its top ten account for around 0.94%. V was trimmed by 1 base and J by 0 bases, leaving 5 bases between them. CDR1 and CDR2 from the germline V gene are SGHNT and YENEEA. This CDR3 spans 14 amino acids. This TCR derives from a woman between 40 and 55 years old who had been exposed to COVID-19. Sample: PBMCs or T cells enriched from blood (not recorded which). The chain is built from TRBV11-3 and TRBJ2-3; D unresolved. The CDR3: CASSLVASTDTQYF. CDR3 bases: TGTGCCAGCAGCTTAGTAGCTAGCACAGATACGCAGTATTTT.